The T cell receptor (beta chain) under discussion was sequenced for a study of cytomegalovirus exposure and HLA in healthy donors. The PCR made use of 60 Vbeta and 13 Jbeta primers. Measured with immunoSEQ multiplex PCR; TCRdb has only the in-frame clones, and not every one. The sample has 200,000 to 250,000 clones, around 80% seen once. The germline CDR1 and CDR2 sequences are SEHNR and FQNEAQ (reference sequence). V shed 5 bases and J shed 0 bases, with 20 bases lying between them. The CDR3 runs 18 residues. Remarks on this clone: Its target is unknown. Within the sample, other DNA sequences also encode this same CDR3.

General study results and limits: Researchers reported that a few CMV-associated chains were confirmed in vitro as CMV antigen-specific.

The sample comprised PBMCs. The clonotype originates from a male donor in good health and CMV-seronegative. This chain uses TRBV7-9 with TRBJ1-3; weak D call: TRBD1 (6 bases). The CDR3 DNA is TGTGCCAGCAGCCCTCCGGACAGCCTAACCATCTCTGGAAACACCATATATTTT. This gives the protein CASSPPDSLTISGNTIYF.